The 26 T cell receptor beta chains reported below all come from one sample, sequenced in a study of T cell changes during pregnancy in multiple sclerosis. The assay was immunoSEQ multiplex PCR, and TCRdb's table has in-frame clones only and misses some. This sample has 39,000 or so clones, with about 90% found just once. Sequenced material: CD8+ T cells from peripheral blood mononuclear cells, taken in the first trimester of pregnancy. Source of these receptors: a female donor with multiple sclerosis, enrolled in a pregnancy study.

This clone was observed once. J is TRBJ2-1 and V is TRBV10-3, with D possibly TRBD1 on 5 matching bases. Trimming stripped 7 bases from V and 5 bases from J, with 9 bases between. Germline lookup yields CDR1 ENHRY and CDR2 SYGVKD. This CDR3 spans 12 amino acids. DNA of the CDR3: TGTGCCATCACTCAGGGCAACAATGAGCAGTTCTTC. As protein: CAITQGNNEQFF.

The table lists this clone with a count of one. The chain joins TRBV7-9 to TRBJ1-4; no clear D. The ends were cut back, 2 bases at V and 0 bases at J, with 13 bases in the middle. The CDR3 runs 17 residues. Germline-derived CDR1 and CDR2 are SEHNR and FQNEAQ (reference sequence). CDR3 loop: CASSLLVQFATNEKLFF. The CDR3 region has the DNA TGTGCCAGCAGCTTATTAGTACAGTTTGCAACTAATGAAAAACTGTTTTTT.

This clone appeared a few times. This sequence joins TRBV6-5 and TRBJ2-1; D unresolved. The CDR3 is 13 amino acids. The germline V gene encodes CDR1 MNHEY and CDR2 SVGAGI. V gave up 0 bases and J gave up 10 bases, with 10 bases separating them. The CDR3 is CASSYSTRKEQFF. The CDR3 DNA sequence: TGTGCCAGCAGTTACTCGACCAGGAAGGAGCAGTTCTTC.

The genes are TRBV5-6 and TRBJ1-2; D might be TRBD1 (6 bases). CDR3 length: 12 amino acids. V was pared by 4 bases and J by 5 bases, with 9 bases between. Germline V CDR1 and CDR2: SGHDT, YYEEEE. The CDR3 reads CASSIQGYGYTF. The CDR3 DNA sequence: TGTGCCAGCAGCATACAGGGATATGGCTACACCTTC. The full variable domain, with the rest looked up from reference TRBV5-6 and TRBJ1-2, is DAGVTQSPTHLIKTRGQQVTLRCSPKSGHDTVSWYQQALGQGPQFIFQYYEEEERQRGNFPDRFSGHQFPNYSSELNVNALLLGDSALYLCASSIQGYGYTFGSGTRLTVV.

The chain couples TRBV7-9 to TRBJ2-5, with 8 bases matching TRBD1. The length of the CDR3 is 14 residues. The germline gives CDR1 SEHNR, CDR2 FQNEAQ (reference sequence). Trimming at V came to 5 bases and at J to 5 bases, leaving 7 bases not matched to a gene. The CDR3, as DNA: TGTGCCAGCAGCCGACAGGACAGGGAGGAGACCCAGTACTTC. Protein product: CASSRQDREETQYF.

The gene calls are TRBV15 and TRBJ2-5; tentatively, D is TRBD2 (5 bases). Germline V gene lookup returns CDR1 LNHNV and CDR2 YYDKDF (reference sequence). This CDR3 contains 17 residues. The germline V and J ends were trimmed by 3 bases and 3 bases, with 20 bases remaining between them. The CDR3 DNA reads as TGTGCCACCAGCAGTCAAATCTCGGGGTTCTATGAAGAGACCCAGTACTTC. Its protein product is CATSSQISGFYEETQYF.

The chain joins TRBV19 to TRBJ1-2, with TRBD1 matching 10 bases. Per the germline V gene, CDR1 is LNHDA and CDR2 is SQIVND (reference sequence). CDR3 length: 14 residues. V was clipped by 5 bases and J by 8 bases; unmatched bases: 8. The CDR3 DNA reads TGTGCCAGTAGTGCATCGACAGGGGGCAGCGGCTACACCTTC. This translates into CASSASTGGSGYTF.

This rearrangement joins TRBV5-1 to TRBJ2-1, with 7 bases aligning to TRBD2. The J segment lost 3 bases and the V segment lost 3 bases, leaving 18 bases of the junction unmatched. The CDR3 runs 19 residues. Looked up from germline, CDR1 is SGHRS and CDR2 is YFSETQ. CDR3 nucleotides: TGCGCCAGCAGCTCGACAGAGATAGCCGGGACTACTTTCTACAATGAGCAGTTCTTC. This sequence encodes CASSSTEIAGTTFYNEQFF.

The chain links TRBV5-5 to TRBJ1-2; possible D gene TRBD1, 6 bases. V was shortened by 4 bases and J by 0 bases, with 16 bases between the two germline ends. CDR1 is SGHKS, CDR2 YYEKEE, per germline (reference sequence). There are 16 residues in the CDR3. CDR3 nucleotide sequence: TGTGCCAGCAGCCCCGGACAGTTCCACGCTAACTATGGCTACACCTTC. Encoded protein: CASSPGQFHANYGYTF.

The J gene is TRBJ1-1, the V gene TRBV2; 7 positions agree with TRBD1. Per the germline V gene, CDR1 is SNHLY and CDR2 is FYNNEI. Unmatched junction bases numbered 8, after V lost 3 bases and J lost 1 base. This CDR3 has 16 amino acids. The chain's CDR3 is CASSEGAGTANTEAFF. The CDR3 DNA is TGTGCCAGCAGTGAGGGGGCTGGGACAGCGAACACTGAAGCTTTCTTT.

The chain recombines TRBV27 with TRBJ2-3, with TRBD2 matching over 8 bases. The CDR3 has 16 amino acids. With V trimmed by 3 bases and J by 9 bases, 14 bases remained unmatched. Germline CDR1 reads MNHEY; CDR2 reads SMNVEV (reference sequence). CDR3 loop: CASSFFGAGGPVTQYF. For the CDR3, the DNA is TGTGCCAGCAGTTTCTTTGGGGCGGGAGGCCCTGTCACGCAGTATTTT.

The chain is built from TRBV7-6 and TRBJ2-1; 10 bases line up with TRBD2. Germline trimming cut 4 bases from V and 9 bases from J; bases unmatched to any gene: 9. There are 15 residues in the CDR3. Germline-derived CDR1 and CDR2 are SGHVS and FNYEAQ. The CDR3 DNA reads as TGTGCCAGCAGCTCCAAAGAGACTAGCGGGTTTGAGCAGTTCTTC. Translating gives CASSSKETSGFEQFF. Filled out from reference TRBV7-6 and TRBJ2-1, the complete variable domain reads GAGVSQSPRYKVTKRGQDVALRCDPISGHVSLYWYRQALGQGPEFLTYFNYEAQQDKSGLPNDRFSAERPEGSISTLTIQRTEQRDSAMYRCASSSKETSGFEQFFGPGTRLTVL.

This chain links TRBV19 with TRBJ1-1; 7 bases map to TRBD1. After removal of 4 bases from V and 5 bases from J, the junction contained 4 bases not matched to a gene. There are 13 residues in the CDR3. Germline V CDR1 and CDR2: LNHDA, SQIVND (reference sequence). Written as DNA, the CDR3 is TGTGCCAGTAGTAGAACAGGGGAAACTGAAGCTTTCTTT. The encoded protein is CASSRTGETEAFF.

The V call is TRBV2, the J call TRBJ2-5; possibly TRBD1 for D (5 bases). The CDR3 is made up of 12 amino acids. CDR1 and CDR2 (germline): SNHLY, FYNNEI. V gave up 2 bases and J gave up 4 bases, with 5 bases separating them. CDR3 nucleotides: TGTGCCAGCAGTGAACAGGGAGAGACCCAGTACTTC. Translated: CASSEQGETQYF.

The chain uses TRBV18 and TRBJ1-5; 7 bases are a match to TRBD1. The J segment lost 3 bases and the V segment lost 3 bases, leaving 5 bases of the junction unmatched. Germline CDR1 is KGHSH and CDR2 is LQKENI. The CDR3 is made up of 15 amino acids. CDR3 sequence (DNA): TGTGCCAGCTCACCTACAGGGGATCCCAATCAGCCCCAGCATTTT. This gives the protein CASSPTGDPNQPQHF.

The chain carries TRBV10-3 and TRBJ2-1; no firm D call. Germline V lookup: CDR1 ENHRY, CDR2 SYGVKD. CDR3 size: 20 residues. The V end was cut by 8 bases, the J end by 2 bases, with 31 bases between. CDR3 loop: CAIGTVMVRAGHTAYNEQFF. The CDR3 DNA sequence: TGTGCCATCGGTACAGTAATGGTCCGCGCCGGCCACACCGCCTACAATGAGCAGTTCTTC.

This clone rates as medium-sized. For the CDR3, the DNA is TGTGCCAGCAGCCTCATGCGGGGGGACAAAAGAGAAGCTTTCTTT. Protein product: CASSLMRGDKREAFF. V gene TRBV7-9 combines with J gene TRBJ1-1; a possible D gene is TRBD1 (6 bases). CDR3 size: 15 residues. Deletions cut 5 bases from V and 8 bases from J, with 21 bases between. The germline V gene has CDR1 SEHNR and CDR2 FQNEAQ (reference sequence).

The V call is TRBV18, the J call TRBJ1-5; 7 bases align to TRBD1. Unmatched junction bases numbered 6, after V lost 3 bases and J lost 1 base. This CDR3 contains 16 residues. Germline V gives CDR1 KGHSH, CDR2 LQKENI. The CDR3 coding sequence is TGTGCCAGCTCACCCGCAGACAGGGCGAGCAATCAGCCCCAGCATTTT. Translation: CASSPADRASNQPQHF.

The rearrangement joins TRBV7-6 to TRBJ1-1; 7 nucleotides match TRBD1. The CDR3 runs 14 residues. Germline V gene sequence: CDR1 SGHVS, CDR2 FNYEAQ. V gave up 4 bases and J gave up 1 base; unmatched junction bases: 3. The chain's CDR3 is CASSSGQKNTEAFF. CDR3 coding DNA: TGTGCCAGCAGCTCGGGACAGAAGAACACTGAAGCTTTCTTT.

V is TRBV7-6 and J is TRBJ2-7, with D perhaps TRBD2 (5 bases). V lost 5 bases and J lost 7, with 21 bases in between. The CDR3 length is 15 residues. The V gene's germline CDR1 is SGHVS and CDR2 FNYEAQ. The CDR3 coding sequence is TGTGCCAGCAGCCCTAGCACGGGTCTCTTATGGGAGCAGTACTTC. Its protein is CASSPSTGLLWEQYF.

The chain joins TRBV5-1 to TRBJ2-1, with D possibly matching TRBD2 (5 bases). Germline CDR1 reads SGHRS; CDR2 reads YFSETQ. CDR3 length: 13 residues. The germline V and J ends were trimmed by 0 bases and 4 bases, with 5 bases remaining between them. CDR3: CASSLGGYNEQFF. CDR3 DNA: TGCGCCAGCAGCTTGGGCGGGTACAATGAGCAGTTCTTC.

This clone was picked up one time. The V gene is TRBV2, the J gene TRBJ2-1, with TRBD1 matching over 8 bases. This CDR3 is 14 amino acids long. Germline V lookup: CDR1 SNHLY, CDR2 FYNNEI. V lost 4 bases, J lost 4 bases, and 3 bases stayed unmatched. The CDR3, as DNA: TGTGCCAGCAGTGCTGACAGGGGATACAATGAGCAGTTCTTC. Amino acids: CASSADRGYNEQFF. Using reference TRBV2 and TRBJ2-1 for the parts outside the CDR3, the full variable domain is EPEVTQTPSHQVTQMGQEVILRCVPISNHLYFYWYRQILGQKVEFLVSFYNNEISEKSEIFDDQFSVERPDGSNFTLKIRSTKLEDSAMYFCASSADRGYNEQFFGPGTRLTVL.

This chain links TRBV4-2 with TRBJ2-7; 11 bases map to TRBD1. The CDR3 contains 16 residues. V was clipped by 0 bases and J by 3 bases; unmatched bases: 4. Germline CDR1 LGHNA, CDR2 YNFKEQ. The CDR3 DNA follows: TGTGCCAGCAGCCAAGAGGTCGGGACAGGGGGCTACGAGCAGTACTTC. Protein product: CASSQEVGTGGYEQYF.

The V and J genes are TRBV9 and TRBJ2-5; 9 bases map to TRBD1. This CDR3 comprises 15 residues. Germline trimming cut 4 bases from V and 4 bases from J; bases unmatched to any gene: 8. The germline V gene encodes CDR1 SGDLS and CDR2 YYNGEE. The CDR3 here is CASSKLTGGRETQYF. In nucleotides, the CDR3 is TGTGCCAGCAGCAAATTGACAGGGGGTCGAGAGACCCAGTACTTC.

The rearrangement links TRBV10-2 to TRBJ2-1; tentatively, D is TRBD2 (5 bases). V dropped 0 bases and J dropped 7 bases, with 7 bases sitting between them. CDR1 and CDR2 from the germline V gene are WSHSY and SAAADI. The CDR3 is 13 residues long. CDR3 amino acids: CASSESGVNEQFF. CDR3 coding DNA: TGCGCCAGCAGTGAGTCGGGAGTGAATGAGCAGTTCTTC.

This chain connects TRBV5-4 to TRBJ2-1; unclear D gene. Trimming shortened V by 1 base and J by 3 bases, and 8 bases separated the two germline ends. Germline lookup yields CDR1 SGHNT and CDR2 YYREEE (reference sequence). The CDR3 loop spans 14 amino acids. The CDR3 DNA sequence: TGTGCCAGCAGCTTGTTACAAGTCTACAATGAGCAGTTCTTC. This translates into CASSLLQVYNEQFF.